The clone carrying this TCR beta chain has more than one count but fewer than ten. Its antigen is not identified. The sample originates from a study of identical twins. General study findings and limits: Analyses of zero insertions could, in part, be confounded by invariant MAIT and iNKT cells. Models underestimated how often monozygotic twins shared out-of-frame TCR alpha.

The cDNA had a unique molecular identifier and a template-switch universal primer site. In TCRdb, the 5' RACE reads were re-called with MiXCR into one record per CDR3 protein. Among around 470,000 distinct CDR3 sequences listed, about 14% were seen once. In every case, the donor was a healthy Caucasian. This sample was also put to use in a study of yellow fever vaccine responses in identical twins.

The source of this sequence is a woman younger than 35 in good health. The sample consisted of CD4+ T cells sorted from blood.

CDR3 amino acids: CASSGGGTLRYNEQFF. Written as DNA, the CDR3 is TGTGCCAGCAGTGGGGGGGGTACCCTTAGGTACAATGAGCAGTTCTTC. The V gene is TRBV6-1, the J gene TRBJ2-1, with 7 bases fitting TRBD2. The junction had 10 bases not matched to a gene; V was cut back by 4 bases and J by 4 bases. Germline V gene lookup returns CDR1 MNHNS and CDR2 SASEGT. The CDR3 has 16 amino acids.